This T cell receptor beta chain was identified during a study of blood T cell repertoires in COVID-19. Germline CDR1 reads LNHDA; CDR2 reads SQIVND (reference sequence). Trimming removed 7 bases from V and 5 bases from J, with 17 bases in between. The CDR3 has 14 amino acids. Here immunoSEQ multiplex PCR was the method, and the copy in TCRdb shows in-frame clones only, minus some. The data hold about 270,000 clones, with about four fifths observed a single time. The sequenced material came from peripheral blood. The rearrangement links TRBV19 to TRBJ1-1; possible D gene TRBD1, 6 bases. The clonotype was recovered from a woman aged 18 to 35 with acute or convalescent COVID-19. The CDR3 reads CASTSGGRITEAFF. CDR3 nucleotide sequence: TGTGCCAGTACATCCGGGGGGCGAATTACTGAAGCTTTCTTT. Using reference TRBV19 and TRBJ1-1 for the parts outside the CDR3, the full variable domain is DGGITQSPKYLFRKEGQNVTLSCEQNLNHDAMYWYRQDPGQGLRLIYYSQIVNDFQKGDIAEGYSVSREKKESFPLTVTSAQKNPTAFYLCASTSGGRITEAFFGQGTRLTVV.